These 2 T cell receptor beta chains share one sample of origin, sequenced in a study of identical twins. TCRdb re-called the 5' RACE reads with MiXCR, one entry per CDR3 protein. Of 700,000 or so distinct CDR3 sequences listed, more than 6.5% are singletons. In addition, the sample was reused for a study of yellow fever vaccine responses in identical twins.

Sequencing was carried out using PBMCs. These receptors all come from a woman aged 18-29 years in good health.

This clonotype was recorded many times. The chain combines TRBV7-2 with TRBJ1-2, with D unresolved. V was clipped by 6 bases and J by 4 bases, with 12 bases between them. There are 13 residues in the CDR3. CDR1 and CDR2 (germline): SGHTA, FQGNSA. In nucleotides, the CDR3 is TGTGCCAGCAGGCCCGGCGGCAGCTATGGCTACACCTTC. This translates into CASRPGGSYGYTF.

This clonotype occurred a few times. CDR3 sequence reads: CASSPPSGKNEQFF. The CDR3 DNA reads TGTGCCAGCAGCCCCCCAAGCGGGAAGAATGAGCAGTTCTTC. V gene TRBV4-2 combines with J gene TRBJ2-1; 7 positions agree with TRBD2. Germline loops: CDR1 LGHNA, CDR2 YNFKEQ. This CDR3 has 14 residues. V dropped 4 bases and J dropped 7; count of bases not matched to a gene: 7.